The following is a T cell receptor (beta chain) sequence with its context. This clonotype was seen at least ten times. No antigen is known for it. No base-level quality is on record; no much larger clone is a single base apart. The sample originates from a study of response to subunit inactivated influenza vaccine listed by TCRdb under 2018. For context, the study as a whole: To follow how T cells responded to a trivalent subunit inactivated influenza vaccine, the researchers relied on deep quantitative profiling of the T cell receptor repertoire. Study-wide findings and limitations: The authors suggested that each seasonal influenza vaccination may recruit only a limited number of new T cells.

The trim is 8 bases for V and 6 bases for J, with a gap of 21 bases between the germline ends. The CDR3 numbers 15 residues from cysteine through phenylalanine. The CDR3 DNA has 45 bases and is translated from base 1. The library was obtained by RT-PCR. Sequenced using an Illumina HiSeq 2500. Through fastp at Q25 and MiXCR, TCRdb rebuilt clones from the public reads, retaining in-frame beta chains. Records with the same CDR3 protein are collapsed into one entry carrying the most frequent genes and DNA. Counted in this sample were about 160,000 distinct CDR3 sequences; under 13% of them appeared once. The ten largest make up roughly 12% of the sample. The label giving this sample's time point can be read as: 45 days after influenza vaccine administration.

The sequence was collected from a man in his fifties or sixties who received an inactivated influenza vaccine. Donor details come from another sample of the same person, matched by shared clones. The sequencing used non-naive T cells sorted from PBMCs, collected 40 to 50 days after vaccination. Read against the paper, the sample's cell subset or site label means: memory T cell fraction. This sequence uses TRBV12-3 or TRBV12-4 and TRBJ2-3; TRBD1 could be the D gene, as 5 bases match. The CDR3 protein: CASSTGWGILDTQYF. The nucleotide sequence reads as follows: TGTGCCAGCTCCACGGGCTGGGGCATCCTCGATACGCAGTATTTT.